This entry is about one T cell receptor beta chain. The antigen is not known. The method was immunoSEQ multiplex PCR; TCRdb's version includes in-frame clones alone and lacks a portion of them. The sample has around 26,000 clones, 95% to 96% seen once; the top ten hold more than 7.5%. The CDR3 consists of 15 residues. Between the trimmed V and J ends, which lost 0 bases and 1 base, there was a span of 8 bases. Germline V gene data show CDR1 as SGHRS and CDR2 as YFSETQ. The data were obtained in a study of T cells in tuberculosis. Study-level findings and limits: Classification accuracy was around 85% (AUROC approximately 0.9) with the GMM-specific repertoire. Active tuberculosis TCR-alpha repertoires lay closer to GMM-specific TCRs than IGRA-negative controls, suggesting clonal expansion.

Adolescents were screened for latent TB by skin test and IGRA. The chain couples TRBV5-1 to TRBJ1-5, with D possibly TRBD1 on 5 matching bases. The TCR originated in a donor aged 10 to 29 with latent tuberculosis or without tuberculosis infection. Source material: PBMCs. As DNA, the CDR3 is TGCGCCAGCAGCTTGGAAGGGGTAAGCAATCAGCCCCAGCATTTT. Its translation: CASSLEGVSNQPQHF.